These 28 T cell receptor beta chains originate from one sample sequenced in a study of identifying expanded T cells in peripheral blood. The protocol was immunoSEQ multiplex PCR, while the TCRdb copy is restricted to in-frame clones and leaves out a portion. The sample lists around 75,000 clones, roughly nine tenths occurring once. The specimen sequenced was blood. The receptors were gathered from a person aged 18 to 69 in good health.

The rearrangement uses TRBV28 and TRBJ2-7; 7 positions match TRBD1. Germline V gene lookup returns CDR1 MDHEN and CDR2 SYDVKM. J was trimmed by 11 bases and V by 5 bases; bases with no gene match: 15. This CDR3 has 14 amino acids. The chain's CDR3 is CASSPTGVSVKEYF. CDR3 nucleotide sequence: TGTGCCAGCAGTCCAACAGGGGTCTCTGTAAAGGAGTACTTC.

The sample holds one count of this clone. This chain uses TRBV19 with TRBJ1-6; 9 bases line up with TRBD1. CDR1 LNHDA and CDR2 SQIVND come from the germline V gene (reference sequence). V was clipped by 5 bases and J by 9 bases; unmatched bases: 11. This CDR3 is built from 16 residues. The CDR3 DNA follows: TGTGCCAGTAGTCCTCTACCGGGACAGGGCGGTTCACCCCTCCACTTT. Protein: CASSPLPGQGGSPLHF.

The CDR3 region has the DNA TGTGCCCCTGGGACAGGGGCCAACGTCCTGACTTTC. It is translated as CAPGTGANVLTF. The chain has TRBV10-3 and TRBJ2-6; D possibly corresponds to TRBD1 (6 bases). Germline CDR1 ENHRY, CDR2 SYGVKD. V lost 11 bases and J 4 bases, leaving 9 bases between the germline ends. The CDR3 is made up of 12 amino acids.

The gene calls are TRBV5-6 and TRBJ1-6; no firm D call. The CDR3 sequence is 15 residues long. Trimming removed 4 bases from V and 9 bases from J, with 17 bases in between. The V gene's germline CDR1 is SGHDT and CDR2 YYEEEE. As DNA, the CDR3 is TGTGCCAGCAGCCCCACGGATACCGGGTTTTCACCCCTCCACTTT. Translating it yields CASSPTDTGFSPLHF. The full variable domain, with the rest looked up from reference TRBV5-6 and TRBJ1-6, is DAGVTQSPTHLIKTRGQQVTLRCSPKSGHDTVSWYQQALGQGPQFIFQYYEEEERQRGNFPDRFSGHQFPNYSSELNVNALLLGDSALYLCASSPTDTGFSPLHFGNGTRLTVT.

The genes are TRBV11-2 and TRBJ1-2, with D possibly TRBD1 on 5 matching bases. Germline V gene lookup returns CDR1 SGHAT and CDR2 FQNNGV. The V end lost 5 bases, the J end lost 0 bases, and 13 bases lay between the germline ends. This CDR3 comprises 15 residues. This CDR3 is CASSPGTAANYGYTF. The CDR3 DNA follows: TGTGCCAGCAGCCCCGGGACCGCAGCTAACTATGGCTACACCTTC. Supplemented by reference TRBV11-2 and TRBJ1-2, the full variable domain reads EAGVAQSPRYKIIEKRQSVAFWCNPISGHATLYWYQQILGQGPKLLIQFQNNGVVDDSQLPKDRFSAERLKGVDSTLKIQPAKLEDSAVYLCASSPGTAANYGYTFGSGTRLTVV.

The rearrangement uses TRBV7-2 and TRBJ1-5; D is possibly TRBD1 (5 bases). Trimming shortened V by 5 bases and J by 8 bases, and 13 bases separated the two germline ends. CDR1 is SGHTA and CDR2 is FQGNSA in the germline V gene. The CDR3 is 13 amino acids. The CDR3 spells CASSLGLLEPQHF. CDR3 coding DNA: TGTGCCAGCAGCCTGGGACTTCTGGAGCCCCAGCATTTT.

CDR3 in DNA: TGCAGCGTATGGACTTACACTGAAGCTTTCTTT. It translates to CSVWTYTEAFF. The chain couples TRBV29-1 to TRBJ1-1; D unclear. V lost 6 bases and J lost 3, with 8 bases in between. Germline CDR1 is SQVTM and CDR2 is ANQGSEA. The CDR3 runs to 11 residues.

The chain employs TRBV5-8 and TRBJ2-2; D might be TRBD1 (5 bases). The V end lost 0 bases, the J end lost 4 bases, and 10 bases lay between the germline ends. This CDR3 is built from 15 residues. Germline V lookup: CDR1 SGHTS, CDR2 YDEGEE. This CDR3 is CASSLAGRATGELFF. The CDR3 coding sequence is TGTGCCAGCAGCTTGGCCGGCAGGGCCACCGGGGAGCTGTTTTTT. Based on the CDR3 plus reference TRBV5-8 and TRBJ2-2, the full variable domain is EAGVTQSPTHLIKTRGQQATLRCSPISGHTSVYWYQQALGLGLQFLLWYDEGEERNRGNFPPRFSGRQFPNYSSELNVNALELEDSALYLCASSLAGRATGELFFGEGSRLTVL.

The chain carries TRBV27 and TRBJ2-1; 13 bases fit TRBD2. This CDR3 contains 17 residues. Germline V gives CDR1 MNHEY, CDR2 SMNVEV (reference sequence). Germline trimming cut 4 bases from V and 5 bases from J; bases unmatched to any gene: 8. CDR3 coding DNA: TGTGCCAGCAGTTCGAACCCGGGACTAGCGGGACACAATGAGCAGTTCTTC. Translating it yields CASSSNPGLAGHNEQFF.

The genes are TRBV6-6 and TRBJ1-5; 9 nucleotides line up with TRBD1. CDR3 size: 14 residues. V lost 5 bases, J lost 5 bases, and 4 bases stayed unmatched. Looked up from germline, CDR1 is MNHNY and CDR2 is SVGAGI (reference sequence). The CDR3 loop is CASSGQGQDQPQHF. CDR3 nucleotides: TGTGCCAGCAGTGGACAGGGGCAGGATCAGCCCCAGCATTTT.

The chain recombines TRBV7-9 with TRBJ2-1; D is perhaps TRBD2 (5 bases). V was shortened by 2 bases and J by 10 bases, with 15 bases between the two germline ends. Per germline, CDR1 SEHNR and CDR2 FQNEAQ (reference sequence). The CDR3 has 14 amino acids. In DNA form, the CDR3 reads TGTGCCAGCAGCTTACTCACCCCTAGCTCCGAGCAGTTCTTC. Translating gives CASSLLTPSSEQFF.

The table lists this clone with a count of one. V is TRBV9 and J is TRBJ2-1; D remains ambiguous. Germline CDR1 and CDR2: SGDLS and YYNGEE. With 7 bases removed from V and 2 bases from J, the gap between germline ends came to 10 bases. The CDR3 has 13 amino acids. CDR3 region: CASGKGPYNEQFF. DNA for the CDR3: TGTGCCAGCGGGAAGGGTCCCTACAATGAGCAGTTCTTC. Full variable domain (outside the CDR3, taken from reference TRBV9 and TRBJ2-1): DSGVTQTPKHLITATGQRVTLRCSPRSGDLSVYWYQQSLDQGLQFLIQYYNGEERAKGNILERFSAQQFPDLHSELNLSSLELGDSALYFCASGKGPYNEQFFGPGTRLTVL.

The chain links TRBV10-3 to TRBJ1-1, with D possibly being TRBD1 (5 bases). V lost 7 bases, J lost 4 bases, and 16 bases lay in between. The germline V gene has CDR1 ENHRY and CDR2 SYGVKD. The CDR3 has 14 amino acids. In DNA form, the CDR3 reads TGTGCCATCACCGTTGACCAGGGTATCACTGAAGCTTTCTTT. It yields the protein CAITVDQGITEAFF.

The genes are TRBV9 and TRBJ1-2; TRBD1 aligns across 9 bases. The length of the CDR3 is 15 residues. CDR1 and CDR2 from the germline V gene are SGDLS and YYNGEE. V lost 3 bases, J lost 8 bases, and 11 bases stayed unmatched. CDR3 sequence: CASSAFTGGAKGYTF. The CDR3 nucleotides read TGTGCCAGCAGCGCGTTTACAGGGGGCGCAAAAGGCTACACCTTC.

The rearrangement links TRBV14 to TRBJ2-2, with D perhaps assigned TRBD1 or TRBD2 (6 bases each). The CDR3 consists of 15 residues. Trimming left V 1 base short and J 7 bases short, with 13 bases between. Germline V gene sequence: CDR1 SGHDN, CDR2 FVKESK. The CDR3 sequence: CASSQGSGAVGELFF. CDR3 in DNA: TGTGCCAGCAGCCAAGGGTCGGGGGCCGTCGGGGAGCTGTTTTTT.

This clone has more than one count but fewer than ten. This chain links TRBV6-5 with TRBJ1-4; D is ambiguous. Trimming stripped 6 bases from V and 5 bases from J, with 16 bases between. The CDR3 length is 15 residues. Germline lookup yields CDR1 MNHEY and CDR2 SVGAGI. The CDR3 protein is CASSPRPGTNEKLFF. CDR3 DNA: TGTGCCAGCAGCCCCCGGCCAGGCACGAATGAAAAACTGTTTTTT.

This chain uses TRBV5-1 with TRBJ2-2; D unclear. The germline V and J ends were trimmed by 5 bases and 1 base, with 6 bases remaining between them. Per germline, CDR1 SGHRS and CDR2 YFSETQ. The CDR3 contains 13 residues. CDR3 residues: CASSWGNTGELFF. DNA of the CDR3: TGCGCCAGCAGTTGGGGGAACACCGGGGAGCTGTTTTTT.

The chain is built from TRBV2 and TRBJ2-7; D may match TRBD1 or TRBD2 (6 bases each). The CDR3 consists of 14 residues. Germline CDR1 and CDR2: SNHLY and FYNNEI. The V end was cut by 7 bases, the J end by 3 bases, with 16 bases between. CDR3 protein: CASKDGRGGYEQYF. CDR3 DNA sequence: TGTGCCAGCAAAGACGGCAGGGGAGGCTACGAGCAGTACTTC.

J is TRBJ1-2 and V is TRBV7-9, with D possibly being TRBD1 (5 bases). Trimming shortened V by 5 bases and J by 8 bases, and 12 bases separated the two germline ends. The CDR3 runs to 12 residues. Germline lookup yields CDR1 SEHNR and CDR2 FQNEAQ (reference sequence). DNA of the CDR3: TGTGCCAGCAGCCTAGGGGTGCGAGGCTACACCTTC. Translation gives CASSLGVRGYTF.

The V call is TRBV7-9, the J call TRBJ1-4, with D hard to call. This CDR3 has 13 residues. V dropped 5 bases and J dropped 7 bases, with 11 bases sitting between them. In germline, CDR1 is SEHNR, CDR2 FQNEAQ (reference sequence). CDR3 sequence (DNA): TGTGCCAGCAGCCCTAAGGCGGGTGAAAAACTGTTTTTT. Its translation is CASSPKAGEKLFF.

The CDR3 bases are TGCGCCAGCAGCCATAAGCATAAGGACTTAGGTTATTCACCCCTCCACTTT. Protein: CASSHKHKDLGYSPLHF. The V gene is TRBV4-1, the J gene TRBJ1-6; D gene ambiguous. The V gene's germline CDR1 is MGHRA and CDR2 YSYEKL. V lost 3 bases and J lost 8, with 20 bases in between. This CDR3 spans 17 amino acids.

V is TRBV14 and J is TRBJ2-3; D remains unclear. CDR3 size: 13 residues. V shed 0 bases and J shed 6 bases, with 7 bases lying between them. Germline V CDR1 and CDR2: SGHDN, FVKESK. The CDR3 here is CASSQDFSDTQYF. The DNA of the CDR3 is TGTGCCAGCAGCCAAGATTTTTCCGATACGCAGTATTTT.

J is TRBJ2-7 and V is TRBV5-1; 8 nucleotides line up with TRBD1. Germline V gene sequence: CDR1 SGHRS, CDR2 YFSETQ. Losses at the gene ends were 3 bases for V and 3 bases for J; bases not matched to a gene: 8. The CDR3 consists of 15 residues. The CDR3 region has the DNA TGCGCCAGCAGCTCCGGACAGGGAGTGATCTACGAGCAGTACTTC. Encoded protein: CASSSGQGVIYEQYF.

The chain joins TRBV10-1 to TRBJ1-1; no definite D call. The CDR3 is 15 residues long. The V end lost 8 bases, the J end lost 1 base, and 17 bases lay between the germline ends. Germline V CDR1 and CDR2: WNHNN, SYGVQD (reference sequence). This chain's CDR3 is CASLKVKGQNTEAFF. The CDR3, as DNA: TGCGCCAGCCTGAAGGTTAAGGGCCAGAACACTGAAGCTTTCTTT.

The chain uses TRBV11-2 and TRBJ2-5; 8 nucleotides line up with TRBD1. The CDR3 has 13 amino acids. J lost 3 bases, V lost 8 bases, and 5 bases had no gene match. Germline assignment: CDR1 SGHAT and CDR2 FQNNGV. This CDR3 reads CASGQDREETQYF. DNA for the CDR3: TGTGCCAGCGGTCAGGACAGGGAAGAGACCCAGTACTTC.

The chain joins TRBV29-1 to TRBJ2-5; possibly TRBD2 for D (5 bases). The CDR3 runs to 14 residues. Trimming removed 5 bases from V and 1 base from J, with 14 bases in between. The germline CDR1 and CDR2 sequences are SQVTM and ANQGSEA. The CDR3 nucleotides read TGCAGCGTTTTGGGCGGGCAGACCCAAGAGACCCAGTACTTC. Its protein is CSVLGGQTQETQYF.

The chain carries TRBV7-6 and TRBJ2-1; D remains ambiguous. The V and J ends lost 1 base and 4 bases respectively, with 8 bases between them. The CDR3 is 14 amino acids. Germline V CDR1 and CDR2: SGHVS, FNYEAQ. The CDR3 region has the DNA TGTGCCAGCAGCTTAGAGCAGGAATACAATGAGCAGTTCTTC. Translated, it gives CASSLEQEYNEQFF.

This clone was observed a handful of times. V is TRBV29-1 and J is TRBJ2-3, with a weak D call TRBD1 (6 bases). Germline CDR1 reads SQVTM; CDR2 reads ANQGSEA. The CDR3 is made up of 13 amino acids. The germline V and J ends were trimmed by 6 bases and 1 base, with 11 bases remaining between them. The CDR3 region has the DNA TGCAGCGTCACAGGGTGGGGCACAGATACGCAGTATTTT. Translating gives CSVTGWGTDTQYF.